These 12 T cell receptor beta chains were all obtained from the same sample, sequenced in a study of cytomegalovirus exposure and HLA in healthy donors (dated 2017 in TCRdb). Library preparation used the immunoSEQ multiplex PCR assay. Imported from immuneACCESS, the table was reduced by TCRdb to in-frame sequences with V and J called. These copies leave out some clones; in studies compared against another copy, an unresolved V gene accounts for under half, and the cause of the remainder is not known. This sample lists over 200,000 clones; around 90% were detected once. Around 0.34% of the sample is held by the ten biggest clonotypes. Sequencing used PBMCs. Every receptor here comes from a woman aged 18-29 years in good health and CMV-seronegative.

This clone was detected only once. The gene calls are TRBV28 and TRBJ1-4; 7 bases are a match to TRBD1. The ends lost 8 bases at V and 7 bases at J; junction bases unmatched: 7. This CDR3 has 13 residues. Germline-derived CDR1 and CDR2 are MDHEN and SYDVKM. The CDR3 region is CASLPGGSEKLFF. As DNA, the CDR3 is TGTGCCAGCCTACCAGGGGGGTCTGAAAAACTGTTTTTT.

The chain uses TRBV6-1 and TRBJ2-5, with D possibly being TRBD1 (6 bases). Germline CDR1 MNHNS, CDR2 SASEGT. V lost 0 bases to trimming and J lost 4 bases, with 9 bases between them. This CDR3 contains 14 residues. The chain's CDR3 is CASSEAEGGETQYF. The CDR3 DNA reads as TGTGCCAGCAGTGAAGCGGAAGGGGGAGAGACCCAGTACTTC.

The chain uses TRBV10-3 and TRBJ2-7; a weak D match, TRBD2 (5 bases). Germline CDR1 ENHRY, CDR2 SYGVKD. The CDR3 contains 13 residues. V was trimmed by 4 bases and J by 6 bases, leaving 13 bases between them. Written as DNA, the CDR3 is TGTGCCATCAGTGGGCGGACGGCGGGCGAGCAGTACGTC. Amino acid sequence: CAISGRTAGEQYV.

V is TRBV4-1 and J is TRBJ2-2; perhaps TRBD1 as D (6 bases). This CDR3 region has 14 residues. With 6 bases removed from V and 9 bases from J, the gap between germline ends came to 17 bases. Germline V gene lookup returns CDR1 MGHRA and CDR2 YSYEKL. CDR3 sequence (DNA): TGCGCCAGCAGGGGGGCAGGGGAGTTACGGGAGCTGTTTTTT. It codes for CASRGAGELRELFF.

This rearrangement joins TRBV4-3 to TRBJ1-5; no reliable D call. V was trimmed by 0 bases and J by 12 bases, leaving 12 bases between them. The CDR3 covers 13 residues. From germline, CDR1 is LGHNA and CDR2 YSLEER. CDR3 loop: CASSQDGGTHQHF. CDR3 nucleotide sequence: TGCGCCAGCAGCCAAGACGGAGGAACTCACCAGCATTTT.

The V call is TRBV7-9, the J call TRBJ1-1, with 8 bases matching TRBD1. V shed 6 bases, J shed 1 base, and the junction held 1 base outside the gene matches. This CDR3 has 13 amino acids. Germline-derived CDR1 and CDR2 are SEHNR and FQNEAQ (reference sequence). CDR3 DNA: TGTGCCAGCAGGGACAGGGAGAACACTGAAGCTTTCTTT. Translated, it gives CASRDRENTEAFF.

The gene calls are TRBV2 and TRBJ2-3, with D maybe TRBD2 (6 bases). Germline lookup yields CDR1 SNHLY and CDR2 FYNNEI. V lost 6 bases, J lost 2 bases, and 18 bases lay in between. The CDR3 covers 16 residues. CDR3 loop: CASSRLPGLATDTQYF. The CDR3 DNA is TGTGCCAGCAGCCGCCTCCCGGGACTGGCCACAGATACGCAGTATTTT.

The chain combines TRBV19 with TRBJ1-4; 7 bases line up with TRBD1. V lost 5 bases and J lost 0; bases outside the gene matches: 9. The germline CDR1 and CDR2 sequences are LNHDA and SQIVND (reference sequence). This CDR3 region has 17 residues. The CDR3 loop reads CASSPDRETSTNEKLFF. Written as DNA, the CDR3 is TGTGCCAGTAGTCCAGACAGGGAAACCTCAACTAATGAAAAACTGTTTTTT.

The chain uses TRBV27 and TRBJ2-3; weak D call: TRBD2 (6 bases). V gave up 5 bases and J gave up 1 base, with 13 bases separating them. Germline V lookup: CDR1 MNHEY, CDR2 SMNVEV (reference sequence). The CDR3 runs to 15 residues. CDR3 sequence: CASSGGYRGTDTQYF. CDR3 in DNA: TGTGCCAGCAGTGGGGGGTACCGGGGCACAGATACGCAGTATTTT.

The genes are TRBV19 and TRBJ1-2, with unresolved D. V was trimmed by 7 bases and J by 7 bases, leaving 19 bases between them. This CDR3 contains 14 residues. Germline CDR1 LNHDA, CDR2 SQIVND (reference sequence). This CDR3 reads CASIGWATEGGYTF. The DNA of the CDR3 is TGTGCCAGTATCGGGTGGGCTACAGAGGGTGGCTACACCTTC.

V is TRBV10-2 and J is TRBJ2-5, with 8 bases that match TRBD1. The CDR3 is 15 amino acids. V dropped 2 bases and J dropped 1; count of bases not matched to a gene: 3. The germline V gene has CDR1 WSHSY and CDR2 SAAADI. The CDR3 DNA follows: TGCGCCAGCAGTGAGATAGGGACAGGCCAAGAGACCCAGTACTTC. Translating it yields CASSEIGTGQETQYF.

V is TRBV20-1 and J is TRBJ2-7; D is perhaps TRBD1 (5 bases). V lost 6 bases, J lost 3 bases, and 9 bases lay in between. The CDR3 consists of 11 residues. Germline lookup yields CDR1 DFQATT and CDR2 SNEGSKA (reference sequence). The CDR3 DNA sequence: TGCAGTGCAGGGGCCTACTACGAGCAGTACGTC. Protein sequence: CSAGAYYEQYV.